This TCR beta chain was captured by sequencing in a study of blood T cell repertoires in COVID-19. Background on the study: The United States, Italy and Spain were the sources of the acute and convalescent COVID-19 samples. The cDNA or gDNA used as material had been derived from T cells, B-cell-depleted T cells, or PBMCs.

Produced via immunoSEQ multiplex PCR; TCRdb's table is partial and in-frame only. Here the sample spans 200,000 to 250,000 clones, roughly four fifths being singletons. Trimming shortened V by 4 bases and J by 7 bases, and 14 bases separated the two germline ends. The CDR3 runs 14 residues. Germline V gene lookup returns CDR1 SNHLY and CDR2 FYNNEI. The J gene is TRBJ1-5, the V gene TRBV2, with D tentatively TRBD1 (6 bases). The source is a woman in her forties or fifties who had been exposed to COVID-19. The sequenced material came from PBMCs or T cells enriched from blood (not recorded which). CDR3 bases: TGTGCCAGCAGTGTAGAGGGGGTCAGGCAGCCCCAGCATTTT. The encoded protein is CASSVEGVRQPQHF.